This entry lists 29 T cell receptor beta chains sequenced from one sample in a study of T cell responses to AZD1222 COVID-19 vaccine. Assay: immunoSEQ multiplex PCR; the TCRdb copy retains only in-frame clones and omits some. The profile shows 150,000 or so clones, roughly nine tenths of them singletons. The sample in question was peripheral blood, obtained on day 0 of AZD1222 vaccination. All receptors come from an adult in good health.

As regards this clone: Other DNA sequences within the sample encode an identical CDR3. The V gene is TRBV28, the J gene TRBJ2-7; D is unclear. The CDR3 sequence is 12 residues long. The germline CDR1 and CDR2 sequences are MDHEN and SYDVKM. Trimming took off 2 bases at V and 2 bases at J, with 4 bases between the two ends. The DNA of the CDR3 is TGTGCCAGCAGTTTACGCGCCTACGAGCAGTACTTC. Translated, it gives CASSLRAYEQYF.

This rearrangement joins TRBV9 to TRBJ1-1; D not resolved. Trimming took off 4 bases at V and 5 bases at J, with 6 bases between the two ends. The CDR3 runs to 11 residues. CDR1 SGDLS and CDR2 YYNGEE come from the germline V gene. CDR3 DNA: TGTGCCAGCAGCACTGGTACTGAAGCTTTCTTT. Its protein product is CASSTGTEAFF.

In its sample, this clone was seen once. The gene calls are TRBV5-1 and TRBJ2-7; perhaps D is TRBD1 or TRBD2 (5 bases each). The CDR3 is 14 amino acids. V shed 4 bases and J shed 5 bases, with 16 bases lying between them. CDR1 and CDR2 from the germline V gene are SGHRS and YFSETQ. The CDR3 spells CASSPRAGFDEQYF. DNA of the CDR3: TGCGCCAGCAGCCCGAGGGCAGGGTTCGACGAGCAGTACTTC.

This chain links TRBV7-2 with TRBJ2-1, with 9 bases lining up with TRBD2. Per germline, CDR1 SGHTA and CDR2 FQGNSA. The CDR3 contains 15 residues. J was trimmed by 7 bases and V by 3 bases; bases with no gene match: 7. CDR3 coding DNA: TGTGCCAGCAGCTTGAGCGGGAGGAATGGGAATGAGCAGTTCTTC. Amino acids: CASSLSGRNGNEQFF.

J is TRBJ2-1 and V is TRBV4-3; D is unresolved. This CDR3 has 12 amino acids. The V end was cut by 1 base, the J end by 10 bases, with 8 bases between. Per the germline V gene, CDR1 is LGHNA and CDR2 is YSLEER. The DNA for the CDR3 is TGCGCCAGCAGCCAAGCCGGAAGAGAGCAGTTCTTC. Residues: CASSQAGREQFF.

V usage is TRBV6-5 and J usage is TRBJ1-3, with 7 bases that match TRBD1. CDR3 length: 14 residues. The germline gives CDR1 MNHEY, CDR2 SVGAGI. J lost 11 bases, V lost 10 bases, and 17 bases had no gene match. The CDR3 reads CATLAGQLTGAIYF. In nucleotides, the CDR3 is TGTGCCACCCTAGCGGGACAGCTCACTGGGGCCATATATTTT.

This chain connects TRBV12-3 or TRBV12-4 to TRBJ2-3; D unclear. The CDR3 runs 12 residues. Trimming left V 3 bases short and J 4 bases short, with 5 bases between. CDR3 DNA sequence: TGTGCCAGCAGTTTCCAGTCAGATACGCAGTATTTT. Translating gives CASSFQSDTQYF.

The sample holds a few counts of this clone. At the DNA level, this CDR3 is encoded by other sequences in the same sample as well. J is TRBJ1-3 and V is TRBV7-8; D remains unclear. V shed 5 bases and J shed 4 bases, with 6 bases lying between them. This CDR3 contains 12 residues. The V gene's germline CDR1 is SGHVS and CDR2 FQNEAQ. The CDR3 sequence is CASSLGGNTIYF. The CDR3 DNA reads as TGTGCCAGCAGCCTCGGGGGAAACACCATATATTTT.

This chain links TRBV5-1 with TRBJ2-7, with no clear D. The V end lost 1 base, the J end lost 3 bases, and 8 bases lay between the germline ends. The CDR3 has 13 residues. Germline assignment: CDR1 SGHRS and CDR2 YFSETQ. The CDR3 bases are TGCGCCAGCAGCTTGAGTGCCGACTACGAGCAGTACTTC. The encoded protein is CASSLSADYEQYF.

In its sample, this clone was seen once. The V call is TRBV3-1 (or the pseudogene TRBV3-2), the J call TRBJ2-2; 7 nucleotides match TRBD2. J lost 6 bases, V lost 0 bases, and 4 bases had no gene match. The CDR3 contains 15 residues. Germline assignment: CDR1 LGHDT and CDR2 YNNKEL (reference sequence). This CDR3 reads CASSQDAAGAGELFF. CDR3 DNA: TGTGCCAGCAGCCAAGATGCTGCGGGGGCCGGGGAGCTGTTTTTT.

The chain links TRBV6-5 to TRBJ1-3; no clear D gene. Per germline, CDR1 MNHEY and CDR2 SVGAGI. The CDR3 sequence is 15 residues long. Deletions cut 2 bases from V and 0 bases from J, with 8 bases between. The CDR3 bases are TGTGCCAGCAGTTACCAGATGAGCTCTGGAAACACCATATATTTT. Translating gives CASSYQMSSGNTIYF.

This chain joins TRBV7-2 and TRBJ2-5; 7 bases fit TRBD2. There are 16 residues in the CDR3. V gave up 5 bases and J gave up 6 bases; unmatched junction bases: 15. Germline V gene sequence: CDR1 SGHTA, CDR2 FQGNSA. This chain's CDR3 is CASSPLSGTTPKTQYF. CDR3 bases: TGTGCCAGCAGCCCCCTGAGCGGGACGACGCCAAAGACCCAGTACTTC. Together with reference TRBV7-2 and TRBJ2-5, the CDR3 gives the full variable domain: GAGVSQSPSNKVTEKGKDVELRCDPISGHTALYWYRQSLGQGLEFLIYFQGNSAPDKSGLPSDRFSAERTGGSVSTLTIQRTQQEDSAVYLCASSPLSGTTPKTQYFGPGTRLLVL.

In DNA, the CDR3 is TGTGCCAGCAGCACCGCGACGGTACATAATTCACCCCTCCACTTT. It translates to CASSTATVHNSPLHF. The V call is TRBV9, the J call TRBJ1-6, with unresolved D. The CDR3 is 15 amino acids. Germline V gene data show CDR1 as SGDLS and CDR2 as YYNGEE. Trimming took off 4 bases at V and 5 bases at J, with 13 bases between the two ends. Together with reference TRBV9 and TRBJ1-6, the CDR3 gives the full variable domain: DSGVTQTPKHLITATGQRVTLRCSPRSGDLSVYWYQQSLDQGLQFLIQYYNGEERAKGNILERFSAQQFPDLHSELNLSSLELGDSALYFCASSTATVHNSPLHFGNGTRLTVT.

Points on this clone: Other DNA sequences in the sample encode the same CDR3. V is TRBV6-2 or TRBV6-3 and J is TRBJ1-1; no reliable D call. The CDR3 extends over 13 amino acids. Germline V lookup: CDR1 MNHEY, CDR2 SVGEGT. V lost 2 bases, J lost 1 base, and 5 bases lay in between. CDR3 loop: CASSYGQNTEAFF. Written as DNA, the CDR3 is TGTGCCAGCAGTTACGGGCAGAACACTGAAGCTTTCTTT.

The CDR3 nucleotides are TGTGCCAGCAGCAGGCTCCGGGCCCAAGAGACCCAGTACTTC. Its translation is CASSRLRAQETQYF. The rearrangement joins TRBV7-2 to TRBJ2-5, with unresolved D. V lost 5 bases to trimming and J lost 1 base, with 11 bases between them. Germline V CDR1 and CDR2: SGHTA, FQGNSA. This CDR3 contains 14 residues.

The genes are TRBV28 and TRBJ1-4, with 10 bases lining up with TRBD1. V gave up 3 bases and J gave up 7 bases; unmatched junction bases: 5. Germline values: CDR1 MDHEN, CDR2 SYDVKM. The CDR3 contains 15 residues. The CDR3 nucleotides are TGTGCCAGCAGTTTGCGGACAGGGGGAGTTGAAAAACTGTTTTTT. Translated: CASSLRTGGVEKLFF.

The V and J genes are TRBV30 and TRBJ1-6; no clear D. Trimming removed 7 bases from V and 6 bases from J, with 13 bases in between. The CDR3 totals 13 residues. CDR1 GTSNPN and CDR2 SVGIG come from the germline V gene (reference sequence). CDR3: CASKETVNSPLHF. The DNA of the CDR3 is TGTGCCTCCAAGGAAACCGTTAATTCACCCCTCCACTTT.

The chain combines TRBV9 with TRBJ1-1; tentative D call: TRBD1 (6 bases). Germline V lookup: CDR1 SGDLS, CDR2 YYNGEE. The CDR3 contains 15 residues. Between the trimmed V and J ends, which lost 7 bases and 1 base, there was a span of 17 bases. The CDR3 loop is CASGTGTPKNTEAFF. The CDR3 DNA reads TGTGCCAGCGGAACCGGGACACCAAAGAACACTGAAGCTTTCTTT.

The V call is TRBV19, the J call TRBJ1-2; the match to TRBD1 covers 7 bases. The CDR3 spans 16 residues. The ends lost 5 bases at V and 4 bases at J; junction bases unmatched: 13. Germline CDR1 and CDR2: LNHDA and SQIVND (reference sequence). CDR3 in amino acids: CASSPTGKSLPYGYTF. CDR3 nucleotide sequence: TGTGCCAGTAGTCCGACAGGGAAGTCCCTTCCCTATGGCTACACCTTC.

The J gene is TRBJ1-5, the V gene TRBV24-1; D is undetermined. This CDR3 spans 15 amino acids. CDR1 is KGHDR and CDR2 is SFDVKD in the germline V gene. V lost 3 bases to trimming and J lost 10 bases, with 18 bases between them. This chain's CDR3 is CATSDTGSTSKPQHF. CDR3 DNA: TGTGCCACCAGTGATACCGGGTCCACGAGTAAACCCCAGCATTTT.

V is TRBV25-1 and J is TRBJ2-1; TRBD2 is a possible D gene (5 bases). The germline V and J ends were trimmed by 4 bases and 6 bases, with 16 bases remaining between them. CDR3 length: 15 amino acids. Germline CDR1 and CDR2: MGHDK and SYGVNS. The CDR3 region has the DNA TGTGCCAGCAGTGGGCGAGGGAGTCCCTCCAATGAGCAGTTCTTC. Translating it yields CASSGRGSPSNEQFF.

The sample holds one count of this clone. CDR3 DNA: TGTGCCAGCAGCGGGACTCCCAGGGGTGAAGCTTTCTTT. Residues: CASSGTPRGEAFF. The V and J genes are TRBV2 and TRBJ1-1, with TRBD1 as a possible D gene (6 bases). Germline CDR1 is SNHLY and CDR2 is FYNNEI. Trimming left V 6 bases short and J 7 bases short, with 15 bases between. The length of the CDR3 is 13 residues.

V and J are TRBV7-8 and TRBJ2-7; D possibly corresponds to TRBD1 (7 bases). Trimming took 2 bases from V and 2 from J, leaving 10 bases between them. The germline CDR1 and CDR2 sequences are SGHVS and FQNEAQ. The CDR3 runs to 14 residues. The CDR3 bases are TGTGCCAGCAGCTTACGGAGGGGGCCCTACGAGCAGTACTTC. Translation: CASSLRRGPYEQYF.

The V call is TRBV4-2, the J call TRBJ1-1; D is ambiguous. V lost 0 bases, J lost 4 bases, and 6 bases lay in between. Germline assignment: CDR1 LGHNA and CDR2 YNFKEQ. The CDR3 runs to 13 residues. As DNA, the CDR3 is TGTGCCAGCAGCCAAGAAGAAGTCACTGAAGCTTTCTTT. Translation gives CASSQEEVTEAFF.

For the CDR3, the DNA is TGTGCCTGGAGTGTTTCAGGTCGCGGGTACGAGCAGTACTTC. Amino acids: CAWSVSGRGYEQYF. The chain joins TRBV30 to TRBJ2-7; a possible D gene is TRBD2 (5 bases). Germline lookup yields CDR1 GTSNPN and CDR2 SVGIG (reference sequence). The CDR3 has 14 amino acids. V was pared by 0 bases and J by 4 bases, with 13 bases between.

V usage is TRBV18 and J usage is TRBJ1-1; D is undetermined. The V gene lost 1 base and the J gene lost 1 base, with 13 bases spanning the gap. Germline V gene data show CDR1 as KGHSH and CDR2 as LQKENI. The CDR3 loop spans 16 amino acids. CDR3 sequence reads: CASSPLQAGTNTEAFF. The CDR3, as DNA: TGTGCCAGCTCACCACTTCAAGCGGGAACGAACACTGAAGCTTTCTTT.

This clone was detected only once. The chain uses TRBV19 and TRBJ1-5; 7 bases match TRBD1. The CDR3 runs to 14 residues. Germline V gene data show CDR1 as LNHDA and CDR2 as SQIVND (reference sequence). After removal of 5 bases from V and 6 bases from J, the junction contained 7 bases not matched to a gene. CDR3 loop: CASSPDRAGQPQHF. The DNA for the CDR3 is TGTGCCAGTAGTCCTGACAGGGCGGGTCAGCCCCAGCATTTT.

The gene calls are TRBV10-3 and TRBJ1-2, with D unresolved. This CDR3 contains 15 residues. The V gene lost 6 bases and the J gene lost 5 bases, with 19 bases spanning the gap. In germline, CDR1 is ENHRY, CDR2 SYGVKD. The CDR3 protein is CAISDTGLTHYGYTF. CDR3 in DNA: TGTGCCATCAGCGACACTGGGTTGACCCATTATGGCTACACCTTC.

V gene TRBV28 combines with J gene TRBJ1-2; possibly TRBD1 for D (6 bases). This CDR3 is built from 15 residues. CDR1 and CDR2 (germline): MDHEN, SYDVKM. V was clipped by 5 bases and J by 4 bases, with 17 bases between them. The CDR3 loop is CASSLPPAGVYGYTF. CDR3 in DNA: TGTGCCAGCAGTCTCCCCCCGGCAGGGGTCTATGGCTACACCTTC.